Only a few counts were recorded for the clone carrying this TCR beta chain. Its antigen is not identified. V gave up 3 bases and J gave up 0 bases, with 9 bases separating them. The CDR3 is 15 residues long. CDR1 and CDR2 from the germline V gene are KGHSH and LQKENI. Using immunoSEQ multiplex PCR, the repertoire was profiled, and TCRdb retains in-frame clones only, with some absent. The sample lists more than 55,000 clones; approximately 87% were seen once. The sample originates from a study of identifying expanded T cells in peripheral blood. Healthy donors had no documented immune events, such as infections, while sampled. General study points: Two-week clone count variance significantly increased as total template count grew. Roughly 1.2 clones differed between technical replicates, versus 16.4 and 19 over time.

This clonotype originated in a person aged 18 to 70 in good health. The V and J genes are TRBV18 and TRBJ1-5; D may be TRBD1 (5 bases). Sequencing was done on a sample of blood. CDR3 DNA: TGTGCCAGCTCACCGTCAGGGATTAGCAATCAGCCCCAGCATTTT. This codes for CASSPSGISNQPQHF.